This T cell receptor beta chain was recovered during a study of T cell responses to AZD1222 COVID-19 vaccine. About the research overall: Analyses pooled second doses at about 4 or about 12 weeks. Study results and caveats: The donor group comprised mostly white British people and more females; the analysis possibly underestimated clonal diversity. The study found Spike-specific TCR breadth and depth rose after two AZD1222 doses.

As to this clone: No antigen is known for it.

V lost 2 bases, J lost 2 bases, and 3 bases lay in between. Germline CDR1 reads SGHTA; CDR2 reads FQGTGA. The CDR3 runs to 12 residues. Clones were sequenced by immunoSEQ multiplex PCR, and TCRdb holds only the in-frame ones, with some missing. Of more than 140,000 clones in the sample, about 87% are singletons; the top ten hold roughly 2%. This sequence joins TRBV7-3 and TRBJ2-5; no firm D call. The receptor's source is an adult in good health. The material was peripheral blood, obtained on day 0 of AZD1222 vaccination. The CDR3 region has the DNA TGTGCCAGCAGCTTATTACAAGAGACCCAGTACTTC. Translation gives CASSLLQETQYF.